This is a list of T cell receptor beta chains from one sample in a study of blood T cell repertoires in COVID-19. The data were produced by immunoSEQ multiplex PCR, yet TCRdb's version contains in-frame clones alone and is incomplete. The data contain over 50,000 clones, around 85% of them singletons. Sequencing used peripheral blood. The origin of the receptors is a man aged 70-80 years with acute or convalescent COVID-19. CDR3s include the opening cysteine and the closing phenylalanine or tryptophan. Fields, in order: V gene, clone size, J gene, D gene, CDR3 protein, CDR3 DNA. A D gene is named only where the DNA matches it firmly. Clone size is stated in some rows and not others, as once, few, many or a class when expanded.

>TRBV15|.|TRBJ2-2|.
CATSRDPGQVNTGELFF
TGTGCCACCAGCAGAGATCCCGGACAAGTAAACACCGGGGAGCTGTTTTTT
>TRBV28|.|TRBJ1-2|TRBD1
CASGVTGYREGYTF
TGTGCCAGCGGGGTGACAGGGTATAGGGAGGGCTACACCTTC
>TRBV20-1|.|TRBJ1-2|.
CSINREGYTF
TGCAGTATTAACCGGGAAGGCTACACCTTC
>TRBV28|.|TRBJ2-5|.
CASRIRGETQYF
TGTGCCAGCAGGATCAGGGGAGAGACCCAGTACTTC
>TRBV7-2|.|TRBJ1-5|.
CASSLRDGGPQHF
TGTGCCAGCAGCTTAAGGGACGGGGGGCCCCAGCATTTT
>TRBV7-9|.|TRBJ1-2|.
CATASGAF
TGTGCCACAGCGTCAGGGGCCTTC
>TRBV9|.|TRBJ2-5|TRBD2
CASSVGTSGSFGETQYF
TGTGCCAGCAGCGTAGGGACTAGCGGGTCCTTCGGAGAGACCCAGTACTTC
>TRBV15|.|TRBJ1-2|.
CATGQGFDYGYTF
TGTGCCACCGGGCAGGGGTTTGACTATGGCTACACCTTC
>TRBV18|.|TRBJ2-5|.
CASSPGGDLVETQYF
TGTGCCAGCTCACCGGGCGGGGATTTAGTAGAGACCCAGTACTTC
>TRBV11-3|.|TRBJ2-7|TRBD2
CASSLSGGGLYEQYF
TGTGCCAGCAGCTTAAGCGGGGGAGGGCTATACGAGCAGTACTTC
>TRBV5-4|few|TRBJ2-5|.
CATQPRGPQETQYF
TGTGCCACCCAGCCCAGGGGACCGCAAGAGACCCAGTACTTC
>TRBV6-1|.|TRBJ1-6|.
CASSETGSPLHF
TGTGCCAGCAGTGAAACAGGATCACCCCTCCACTTT
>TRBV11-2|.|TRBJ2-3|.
CASSFRTSQGTDTQYF
TGTGCCAGCAGCTTTCGAACTTCTCAAGGCACAGATACGCAGTATTTT
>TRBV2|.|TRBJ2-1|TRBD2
CASSATSDNEQFF
TGTGCCAGCAGCGCAACTAGCGACAATGAGCAGTTCTTC
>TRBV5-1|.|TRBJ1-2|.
CASSLNTGARGYTF
TGCGCCAGCAGCCTAAACACAGGAGCTCGAGGCTACACCTTC
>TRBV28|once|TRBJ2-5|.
CARESGETQYF
TGTGCCAGGGAGTCGGGAGAGACCCAGTACTTC